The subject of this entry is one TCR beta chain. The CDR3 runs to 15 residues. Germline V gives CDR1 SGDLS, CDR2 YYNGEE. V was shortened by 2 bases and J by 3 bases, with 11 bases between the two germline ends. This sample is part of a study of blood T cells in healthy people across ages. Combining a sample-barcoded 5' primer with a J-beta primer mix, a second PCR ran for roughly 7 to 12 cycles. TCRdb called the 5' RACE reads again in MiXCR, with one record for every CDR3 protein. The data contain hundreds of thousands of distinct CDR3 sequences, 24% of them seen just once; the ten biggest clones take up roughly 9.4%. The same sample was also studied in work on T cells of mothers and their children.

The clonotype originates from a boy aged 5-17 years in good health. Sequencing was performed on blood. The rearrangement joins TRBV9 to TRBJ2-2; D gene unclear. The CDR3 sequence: CASSVWSGYTGELFF. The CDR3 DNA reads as TGTGCCAGCAGCGTTTGGTCGGGCTACACCGGGGAGCTGTTTTTT.